Listed below are T cell receptor beta chains from one sample, sequenced in a study of CD8+ T cells in alopecia areata. Produced via immunoSEQ multiplex PCR; TCRdb's table is partial and in-frame only. The sample lists 150,000 to 200,000 clones; roughly 59% were seen once. Sequenced here: CD4+ T cells sorted from blood, sampled at week 0. The receptors originated from a human donor with alopecia areata. The CDR3 runs from the conserved cysteine through the conserved F or W. Each record gives: J gene, clone size, V gene, D gene, CDR3 protein, CDR3 DNA. A D gene is named only where the DNA matches it firmly. Not every row has a clone size; where given, it reads once, few, many or a size class.

j_call: TRBJ2-3
clone_size: .
v_call: TRBV29-1
d_call: TRBD2
cdr3_aa: CSVDRLAGDTQYF
cdr3_nt: TGCAGCGTTGATAGGCTAGCGGGGGATACGCAGTATTTT

j_call: TRBJ2-1
clone_size: few
v_call: TRBV14
d_call: .
cdr3_aa: CASSQVGNEQFF
cdr3_nt: TGTGCCAGCAGCCAAGTTGGCAATGAGCAGTTCTTC

j_call: TRBJ1-2
clone_size: .
v_call: TRBV9
d_call: .
cdr3_aa: CASSQGITNYGYTF
cdr3_nt: TGTGCCAGCAGCCAGGGGATAACTAACTATGGCTACACCTTC

j_call: TRBJ1-3
clone_size: .
v_call: TRBV9
d_call: .
cdr3_aa: CASSVDNYPAGNTIYF
cdr3_nt: TGTGCCAGCAGCGTAGACAATTATCCGGCTGGAAACACCATATATTTT

j_call: TRBJ2-4
clone_size: .
v_call: TRBV29-1
d_call: .
cdr3_aa: CSAIRDRTAKNIQYF
cdr3_nt: TGCAGCGCAATAAGAGATCGGACAGCCAAAAACATTCAGTACTTC

j_call: TRBJ2-2
clone_size: .
v_call: TRBV7-7
d_call: .
cdr3_aa: CASSPLDPNTGELFF
cdr3_nt: TGTGCCAGCAGCCCCTTAGACCCGAACACCGGGGAGCTGTTTTTT

j_call: TRBJ1-6
clone_size: .
v_call: TRBV30
d_call: TRBD1
cdr3_aa: CAWSVQGAISPLHF
cdr3_nt: TGTGCCTGGAGTGTACAGGGGGCAATTTCACCCCTCCACTTT

j_call: TRBJ2-2
clone_size: once
v_call: TRBV29-1
d_call: .
cdr3_aa: CSVARPNTGELFF
cdr3_nt: TGCAGCGTTGCCAGGCCAAACACCGGGGAGCTGTTTTTT

j_call: TRBJ2-2
clone_size: once
v_call: TRBV4-3
d_call: .
cdr3_aa: CASSRVDGYTGELFF
cdr3_nt: TGCGCCAGCAGCCGCGTGGACGGTTACACCGGGGAGCTGTTTTTT

j_call: TRBJ1-2
clone_size: .
v_call: TRBV14
d_call: .
cdr3_aa: CASSQTGKGYTF
cdr3_nt: TGTGCCAGCAGCCAAACAGGGAAGGGCTACACCTTC

j_call: TRBJ1-2
clone_size: .
v_call: TRBV7-8
d_call: .
cdr3_aa: CASSLASTGANYGYTF
cdr3_nt: TGTGCCAGCAGCTTAGCGAGCACGGGGGCCAACTATGGCTACACCTTC

j_call: TRBJ2-3
clone_size: .
v_call: TRBV29-1
d_call: .
cdr3_aa: CSVEISGPGTDTQYF
cdr3_nt: TGCAGCGTTGAGATTAGCGGTCCTGGCACAGATACGCAGTATTTT